The clone carrying this T cell receptor (beta chain) appeared a few times. What it recognizes is unknown. The PCR had 60 Vbeta and 13 Jbeta primers. Sequencing was performed with immunoSEQ multiplex PCR; in TCRdb, only in-frame clones are kept and a portion is missing. The sample lists about 64,000 clones, more than 75% seen once, with roughly 7.8% in the top ten. This sample is part of a study of cytomegalovirus exposure and HLA in healthy donors. Overall study results and limits: Excluded were some V segments that proved indistinguishable, including TRBV6-2 and TRBV6-3. In a later analysis, TCR beta V- and J-gene trimming was associated with a missense DCLRE1C variant. In a later analysis, HLA-C alleles had the fewest associated TCRs, DRB1 alleles the most. Several of the most significant clusters were apparently associated with common viral pathogens in a later analysis.

The CDR3 covers 16 residues. The germline CDR1 and CDR2 sequences are LNHNV and YYDKDF (reference sequence). The J segment lost 4 bases and the V segment lost 5 bases, leaving 7 bases of the junction unmatched. Material for sequencing was PBMCs. The genes are TRBV15 and TRBJ2-6; TRBD1 aligns across 8 bases. This receptor was taken from a man aged 18 to 35 in good health and CMV-seropositive. In DNA, the CDR3 is TGTGCCACCAGCGCAGACAGGGGCTCAGGGGCCAACGTCCTGACTTTC. Translating gives CATSADRGSGANVLTF.